This section outlines one T cell receptor beta chain sequence together with its context. The sample comes from a study of blood T cell repertoires in COVID-19. Study-wide context: Spain, Italy and the United States supplied samples that represented acute and convalescent COVID-19. From T cells, B-cell-depleted T cells, or PBMCs came the material, which was cDNA or gDNA.

Sequencing was performed with immunoSEQ multiplex PCR; in TCRdb, only in-frame clones are kept and a portion is missing. The data hold about 310,000 clones, with around 87% observed a single time. The source is a woman between 50 and 59 years old who had recovered from COVID-19. The sequenced sample consisted of peripheral blood.

For the CDR3, the DNA is TGTGCCAGCAGAGCGGACAGGGGGCTTAACGAGCAGTACTTC. It encodes CASRADRGLNEQYF. The chain links TRBV5-4 to TRBJ2-7; 11 positions match TRBD1. V was clipped by 5 bases and J by 5 bases; unmatched bases: 6. Germline V gene data show CDR1 as SGHNT and CDR2 as YYREEE (reference sequence). CDR3 length: 14 residues.